Below are 3 T cell receptor beta chains sequenced from a single sample in a study of cytomegalovirus exposure and HLA in healthy donors. The PCR ran on 60 Vbeta and 13 Jbeta primers. Clones were read by immunoSEQ multiplex PCR, and TCRdb kept only the in-frame ones, dropping some. This sample's table has tens of thousands of clones. Sequencing was done on a sample of PBMCs. These TCRs come from a male donor in good health and CMV-seronegative.

The CDR3 protein is CACQEGTGGYEQYF. The CDR3 DNA sequence: TGTGCCTGTCAGGAGGGGACAGGGGGCTACGAGCAGTACTTC. V gene TRBV30 combines with J gene TRBJ2-7; 11 bases align to TRBD1. The germline V gene has CDR1 GTSNPN and CDR2 SVGIG (reference sequence). The CDR3 extends over 14 amino acids. With 6 bases clipped from V and 3 bases from J, the junction kept 7 bases outside the gene matches.

The chain has TRBV30 and TRBJ1-3; 7 bases line up with TRBD1. Germline-derived CDR1 and CDR2 are GTSNPN and SVGIG (reference sequence). Losses at the gene ends were 4 bases for V and 4 bases for J; bases not matched to a gene: 7. The CDR3 is 14 amino acids. The CDR3 DNA follows: TGTGCCTGGACCGGACAGGTAAAAGGAAACACCATATATTTT. Translation: CAWTGQVKGNTIYF.

The rearrangement uses TRBV19 and TRBJ1-4, with TRBD1 matching over 8 bases. Germline values: CDR1 LNHDA, CDR2 SQIVND (reference sequence). The CDR3 contains 15 residues. Losses at the gene ends were 6 bases for V and 8 bases for J; bases not matched to a gene: 11. The CDR3: CASSPTGAEREKLFF. The CDR3, as DNA: TGTGCCAGTAGCCCGACAGGGGCAGAAAGGGAAAAACTGTTTTTT.